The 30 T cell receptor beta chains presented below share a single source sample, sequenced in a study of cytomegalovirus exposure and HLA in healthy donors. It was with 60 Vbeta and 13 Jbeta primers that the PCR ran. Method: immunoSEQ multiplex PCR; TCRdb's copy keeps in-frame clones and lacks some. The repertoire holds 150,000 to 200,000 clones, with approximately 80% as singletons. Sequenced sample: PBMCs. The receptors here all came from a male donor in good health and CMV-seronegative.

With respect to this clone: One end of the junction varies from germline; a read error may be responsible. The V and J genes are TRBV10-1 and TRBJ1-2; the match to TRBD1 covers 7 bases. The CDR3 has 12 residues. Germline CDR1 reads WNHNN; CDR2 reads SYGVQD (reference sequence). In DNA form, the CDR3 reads TGCGCCAGCAGTGAGGGGGACAGAGACCACGGATTC. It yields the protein CASSEGDRDHGF.

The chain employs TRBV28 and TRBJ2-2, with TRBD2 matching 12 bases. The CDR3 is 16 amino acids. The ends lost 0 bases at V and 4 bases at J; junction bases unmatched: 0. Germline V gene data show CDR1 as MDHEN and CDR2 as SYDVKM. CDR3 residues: CASSLWTSGSTGELFF. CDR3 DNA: TGTGCCAGCAGTTTATGGACTAGCGGGAGCACCGGGGAGCTGTTTTTT.

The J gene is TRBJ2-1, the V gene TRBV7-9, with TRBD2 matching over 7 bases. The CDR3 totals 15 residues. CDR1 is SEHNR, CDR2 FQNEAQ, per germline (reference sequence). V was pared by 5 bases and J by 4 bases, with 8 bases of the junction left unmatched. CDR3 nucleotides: TGTGCCAGCAGCGAGAAGGGAGGGGTATACAATGAGCAGTTCTTC. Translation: CASSEKGGVYNEQFF.

The CDR3 DNA is TGTGCCAGCAGCTACCCGGGGAGCGAGCAGTACTTC. It codes for CASSYPGSEQYF. The chain recombines TRBV7-9 with TRBJ2-7; weak D call: TRBD2 (5 bases). The V end was cut by 4 bases, the J end by 6 bases, with 10 bases between. Germline CDR1 is SEHNR and CDR2 is FQNEAQ (reference sequence). The CDR3 extends over 12 amino acids.

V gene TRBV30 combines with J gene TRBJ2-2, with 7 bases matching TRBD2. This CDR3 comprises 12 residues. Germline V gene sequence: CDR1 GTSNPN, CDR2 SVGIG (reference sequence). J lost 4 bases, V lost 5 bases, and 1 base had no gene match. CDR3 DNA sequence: TGTGCCTGGGGGAGGGGCACCGGGGAGCTGTTTTTT. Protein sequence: CAWGRGTGELFF.

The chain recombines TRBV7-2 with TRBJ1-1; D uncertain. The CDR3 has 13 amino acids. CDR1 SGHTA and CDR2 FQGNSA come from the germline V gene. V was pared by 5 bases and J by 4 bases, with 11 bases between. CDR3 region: CASSMRQFTEAFF. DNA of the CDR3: TGTGCCAGCAGCATGAGGCAGTTCACTGAAGCTTTCTTT.

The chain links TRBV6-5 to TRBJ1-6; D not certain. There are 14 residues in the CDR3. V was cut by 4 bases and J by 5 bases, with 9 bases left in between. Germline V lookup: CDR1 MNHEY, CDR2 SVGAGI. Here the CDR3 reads CASSSRHDNSPLHF. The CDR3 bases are TGTGCCAGCAGTTCTCGACATGATAATTCACCCCTCCACTTT.

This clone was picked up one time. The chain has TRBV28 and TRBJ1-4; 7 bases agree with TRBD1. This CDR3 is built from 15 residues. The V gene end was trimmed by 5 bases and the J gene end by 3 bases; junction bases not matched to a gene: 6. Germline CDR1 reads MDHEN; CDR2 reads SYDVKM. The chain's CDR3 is CASSPLDRANEKLFF. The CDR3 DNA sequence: TGTGCCAGCAGTCCCCTCGACAGGGCTAATGAAAAACTGTTTTTT.

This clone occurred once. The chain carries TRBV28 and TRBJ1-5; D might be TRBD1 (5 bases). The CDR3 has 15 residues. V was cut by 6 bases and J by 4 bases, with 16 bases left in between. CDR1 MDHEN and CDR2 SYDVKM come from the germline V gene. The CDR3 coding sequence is TGTGCCAGCAGCTCCACGGGGGGAGCAAATCAGCCCCAGCATTTT. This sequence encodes CASSSTGGANQPQHF.

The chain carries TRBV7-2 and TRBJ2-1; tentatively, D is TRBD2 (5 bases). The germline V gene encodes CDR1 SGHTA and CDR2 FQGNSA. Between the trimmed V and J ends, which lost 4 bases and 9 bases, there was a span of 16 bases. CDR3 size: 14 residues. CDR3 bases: TGTGCCAGCAGCTCCACCCTTTATAGCGTTGAGCAGTTCTTC. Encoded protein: CASSSTLYSVEQFF.

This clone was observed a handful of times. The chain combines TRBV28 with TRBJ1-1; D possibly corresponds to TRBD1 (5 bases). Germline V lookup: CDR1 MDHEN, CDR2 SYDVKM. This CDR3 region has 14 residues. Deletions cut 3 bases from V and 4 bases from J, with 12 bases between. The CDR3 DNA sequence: TGTGCCAGCAGTTTGCCAGGGCGGTTCACTGAAGCTTTCTTT. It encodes CASSLPGRFTEAFF.

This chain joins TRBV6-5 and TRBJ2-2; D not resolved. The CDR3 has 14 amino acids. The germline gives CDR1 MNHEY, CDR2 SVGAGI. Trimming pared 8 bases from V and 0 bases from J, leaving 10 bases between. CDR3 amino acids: CASCRRTNTGELFF. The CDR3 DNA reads TGTGCCAGCTGTCGGAGAACGAACACCGGGGAGCTGTTTTTT.

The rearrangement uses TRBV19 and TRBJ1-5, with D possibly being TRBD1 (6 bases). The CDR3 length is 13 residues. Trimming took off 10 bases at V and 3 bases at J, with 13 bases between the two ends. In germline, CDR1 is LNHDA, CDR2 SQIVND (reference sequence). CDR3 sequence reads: CATTTGINQPQHF. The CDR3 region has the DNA TGTGCCACCACCACAGGGATCAATCAGCCCCAGCATTTT.

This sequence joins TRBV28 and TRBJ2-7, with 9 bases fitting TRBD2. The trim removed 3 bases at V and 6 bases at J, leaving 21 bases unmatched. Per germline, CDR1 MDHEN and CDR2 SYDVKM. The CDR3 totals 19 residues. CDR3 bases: TGTGCCAGCAGTTTGGGGGTCGGTGCGGGAGGGCACCGCCTACGCGAGCAGTACTTC. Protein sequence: CASSLGVGAGGHRLREQYF.

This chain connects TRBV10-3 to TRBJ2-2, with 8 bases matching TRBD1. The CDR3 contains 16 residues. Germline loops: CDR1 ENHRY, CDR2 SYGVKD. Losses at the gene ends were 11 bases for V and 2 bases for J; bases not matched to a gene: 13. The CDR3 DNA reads TGTGCCCCGGGGCAGGGGGCTAGTTCAAACACCGGGGAGCTGTTTTTT. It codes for CAPGQGASSNTGELFF.

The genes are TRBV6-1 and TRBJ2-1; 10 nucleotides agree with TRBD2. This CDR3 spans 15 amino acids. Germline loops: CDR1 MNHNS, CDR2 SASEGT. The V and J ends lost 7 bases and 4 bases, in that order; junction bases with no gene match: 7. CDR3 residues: CASKPSGRYYNEQFF. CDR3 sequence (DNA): TGTGCCAGCAAGCCTAGCGGGAGATATTACAATGAGCAGTTCTTC.

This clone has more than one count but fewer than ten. The CDR3 region has the DNA TGTGCCAGCAGCCTCCCGGCGACAGAAAACTATGGCTACACCTTC. Translation: CASSLPATENYGYTF. The chain couples TRBV5-6 to TRBJ1-2, with D possibly being TRBD1 (5 bases). The CDR3 sequence is 15 residues long. Trimming removed 4 bases from V and 2 bases from J, with 15 bases in between. The V gene's germline CDR1 is SGHDT and CDR2 YYEEEE.

The chain's CDR3 is CASSEGVAGKETQYF. In DNA, the CDR3 is TGTGCCAGCAGTGAAGGGGTCGCGGGTAAAGAGACCCAGTACTTC. This rearrangement joins TRBV6-1 to TRBJ2-5; TRBD2 might be the D (5 bases). Deletions cut 1 base from V and 3 bases from J, with 12 bases between. Germline CDR1 reads MNHNS; CDR2 reads SASEGT. This CDR3 has 15 amino acids.

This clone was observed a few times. The CDR3 DNA follows: TGTGCCAGCTCACCAGTGGGGACTAGCGGGGGGCCCTACGAGCAGTACTTC. This codes for CASSPVGTSGGPYEQYF. The chain couples TRBV18 to TRBJ2-7, with 15 bases that match TRBD2. V lost 2 bases and J lost 2; bases outside the gene matches: 4. The CDR3 covers 17 residues. Germline CDR1 reads KGHSH; CDR2 reads LQKENI.

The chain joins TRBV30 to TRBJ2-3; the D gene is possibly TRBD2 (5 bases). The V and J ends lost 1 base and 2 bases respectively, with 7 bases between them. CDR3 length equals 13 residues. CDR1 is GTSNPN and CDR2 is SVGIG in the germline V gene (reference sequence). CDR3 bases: TGTGCCTGGAGTGCTGGACTCACAGATACGCAGTATTTT. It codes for CAWSAGLTDTQYF.

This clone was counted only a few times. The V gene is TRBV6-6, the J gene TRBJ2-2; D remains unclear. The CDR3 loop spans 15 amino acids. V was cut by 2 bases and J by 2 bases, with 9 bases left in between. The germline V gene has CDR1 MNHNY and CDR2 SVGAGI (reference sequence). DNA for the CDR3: TGTGCCAGCAGTTACCCCCTAAGTAACACCGGGGAGCTGTTTTTT. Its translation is CASSYPLSNTGELFF.

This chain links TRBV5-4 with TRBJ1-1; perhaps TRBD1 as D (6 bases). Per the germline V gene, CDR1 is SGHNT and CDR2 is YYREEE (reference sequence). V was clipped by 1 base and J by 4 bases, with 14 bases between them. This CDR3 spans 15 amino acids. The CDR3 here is CASSLWKGGGTEAFF. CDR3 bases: TGTGCCAGCAGCTTGTGGAAGGGGGGGGGCACTGAAGCTTTCTTT.

The CDR3 is CASSESQRVQETQYF. In DNA form, the CDR3 reads TGTGCCAGCAGTGAGTCACAGAGGGTCCAAGAGACCCAGTACTTC. V usage is TRBV2 and J usage is TRBJ2-5; D is perhaps TRBD2 (5 bases). There are 15 residues in the CDR3. Germline V lookup: CDR1 SNHLY, CDR2 FYNNEI. The ends were cut back, 3 bases at V and 1 base at J, with 12 bases in the middle. The full variable domain, completed using reference TRBV2 and TRBJ2-5, is EPEVTQTPSHQVTQMGQEVILRCVPISNHLYFYWYRQILGQKVEFLVSFYNNEISEKSEIFDDQFSVERPDGSNFTLKIRSTKLEDSAMYFCASSESQRVQETQYFGPGTRLLVL.

The CDR3 protein is CASSPRVGEGQPQHF. CDR3 DNA: TGTGCCAGCTCACCAAGGGTCGGGGAAGGTCAGCCCCAGCATTTT. V usage is TRBV18 and J usage is TRBJ1-5; no reliable D call. V dropped 2 bases and J dropped 6 bases, with 14 bases sitting between them. Germline V gene sequence: CDR1 KGHSH, CDR2 LQKENI. The CDR3 totals 15 residues.

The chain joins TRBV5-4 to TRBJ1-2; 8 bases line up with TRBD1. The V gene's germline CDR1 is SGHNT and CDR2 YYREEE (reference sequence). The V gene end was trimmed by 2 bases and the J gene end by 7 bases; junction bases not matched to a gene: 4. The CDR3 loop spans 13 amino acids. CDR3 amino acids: CASSFAGGFGYTF. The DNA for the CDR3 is TGTGCCAGCAGCTTTGCAGGGGGCTTTGGCTACACCTTC.

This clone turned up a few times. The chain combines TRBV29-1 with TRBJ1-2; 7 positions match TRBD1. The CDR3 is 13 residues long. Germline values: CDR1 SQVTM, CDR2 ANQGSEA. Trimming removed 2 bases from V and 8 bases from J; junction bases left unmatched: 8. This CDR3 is CSVERDSLMGYTF. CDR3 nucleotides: TGCAGCGTTGAAAGGGACAGTTTAATGGGCTACACCTTC.

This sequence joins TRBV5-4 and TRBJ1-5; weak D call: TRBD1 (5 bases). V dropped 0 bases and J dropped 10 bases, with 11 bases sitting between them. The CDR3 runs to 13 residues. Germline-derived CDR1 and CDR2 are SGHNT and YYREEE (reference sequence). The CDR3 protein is CASSLDRGPPQHF. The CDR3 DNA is TGTGCCAGCAGCTTGGATAGGGGCCCCCCCCAGCATTTT.

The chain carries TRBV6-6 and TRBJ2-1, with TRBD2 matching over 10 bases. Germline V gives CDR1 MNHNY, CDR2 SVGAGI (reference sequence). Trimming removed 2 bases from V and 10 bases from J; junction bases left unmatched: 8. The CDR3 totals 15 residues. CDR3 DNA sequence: TGTGCCAGCAGTTACAAGGCTAGCGGGGGCGGGGAGCAGTTCTTC. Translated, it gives CASSYKASGGGEQFF.

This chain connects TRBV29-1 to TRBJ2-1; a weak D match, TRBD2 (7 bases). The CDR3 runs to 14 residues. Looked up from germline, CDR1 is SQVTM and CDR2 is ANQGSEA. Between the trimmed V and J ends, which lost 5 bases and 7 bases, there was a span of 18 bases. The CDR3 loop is CSVRVGGLWNEQFF. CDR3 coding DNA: TGCAGCGTTCGGGTGGGGGGGCTTTGGAATGAGCAGTTCTTC.

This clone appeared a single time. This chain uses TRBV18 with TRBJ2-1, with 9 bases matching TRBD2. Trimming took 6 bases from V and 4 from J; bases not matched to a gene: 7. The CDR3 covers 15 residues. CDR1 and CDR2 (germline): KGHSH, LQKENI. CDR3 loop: CASSPSSGRYNEQFF. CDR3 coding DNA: TGTGCCAGCTCCCCCAGTAGCGGGAGATACAATGAGCAGTTCTTC.